The present T cell receptor (beta chain) was sequenced within a study of blood T cell repertoires in COVID-19. Study details: Collection of acute and convalescent COVID-19 samples took place in the United States, Italy and Spain. The cDNA or gDNA used as material had been derived from T cells, B-cell-depleted T cells, or PBMCs.

Germline loops: CDR1 SGHVS, CDR2 FQNEAQ. Trimming cost V 5 bases and J 0 bases, with 12 bases left between them. This CDR3 has 15 amino acids. In the original workflow: For nucleated cells, counts were estimated from reference gene primer amplification. TCRdb's table, derived via immunoSEQ multiplex PCR, lists solely in-frame clones and lacks some. V, J and clone size are those of that table, while D and trimming were read from the DNA. The sample has 60,000 to 80,000 clones; approximately 85% are singletons. V and J are TRBV7-8 and TRBJ2-3; TRBD1 might be the D (6 bases). This receptor was identified in a man aged 50-60 years with acute or convalescent COVID-19. The sample was peripheral blood. The CDR3 spells CASSPGTTSTDTQYF. The CDR3 DNA reads TGTGCCAGCAGCCCAGGGACAACTAGCACAGATACGCAGTATTTT.